This T cell receptor beta chain was identified during a study of shared clonotypes between healthy human individuals. The germline gives CDR1 LGHNA, CDR2 YNFKEQ. V was trimmed by 2 bases and J by 0 bases, leaving 11 bases between them. There are 15 residues in the CDR3. Sequencing used immunoSEQ multiplex PCR; TCRdb keeps in-frame clones, though not all of them. Of over a million clones listed, around 78% are singletons. The J gene is TRBJ2-7, the V gene TRBV4-2, with a possible D match to TRBD2 (6 bases). The TCR sequence derives from a man between 18 and 29 years old in good health. Some clones in this sample may be carry-over from other donors' samples. Sample: memory CD4+ T cells from PBMCs. The subset: CD45RA-negative fraction. CDR3 in amino acids: CASSQTTGLSYEQYF. The DNA for the CDR3 is TGTGCCAGCAGCCAAACAACGGGACTCTCCTACGAGCAGTACTTC.